The clone carrying this TCR beta chain was picked up a small number of times. Its antigen is not known. The germline V gene encodes CDR1 SGDLS and CDR2 YYNGEE. The trim removed 0 bases at V and 9 bases at J, leaving 2 bases unmatched. This CDR3 comprises 13 residues. The source of the sample is a study of CD8+ T cells in alopecia areata. At the level of the study: Tofacitinib administration to treated patients was oral, at 5 to 10 mg twice daily. Tofacitinib ran for 6 to 18 months before 6 months off drug. Findings and caveats of the study: Scalp repertoires also include resident alphabeta T cells from normal skin. Clonality in the scalp and expanded CD8+ clones ranked among the top 100 were significantly decreased by tofacitinib.

Once RNA had been extracted, it was reverse transcribed into cDNA to act as the sequencing template. Repertoires were generated with immunoSEQ multiplex PCR, while TCRdb's copy carries only in-frame clones and drops some. Found here are 150,000 to 200,000 clones, around 59% of them singletons; the top ten hold 13% to 15%. Treatment meaning: oral pan-JAK inhibitor, 5-10 mg twice daily. Sequencing used CD4+ T cells sorted from blood, obtained at week 24, from a patient treated with tofacitinib. The origin of this receptor is a human donor with alopecia areata. The chain recombines TRBV9 with TRBJ1-2; 10 bases match TRBD1. CDR3 in DNA: TGTGCCAGCAGCGTAGGGGACAGGGGACGCTACACCTTC. It yields the protein CASSVGDRGRYTF.